What follows describes a single TCR beta chain. Its cognate antigen is unknown. CDR3 length: 16 amino acids. Germline V CDR1 and CDR2: SGHRS, YFSETQ. The ends lost 0 bases at V and 5 bases at J; junction bases unmatched: 7. The data originate from a study of T cell responses to AZD1222 COVID-19 vaccine. Using immunoSEQ multiplex PCR, the repertoire was profiled, and TCRdb retains in-frame clones only, with some absent. The table shows about 78,000 clones, with about nine tenths occurring only once. The study, taken as a whole, reports: Baseline testing showed seropositivity in only a handful of AZD1222 recipients. Vaccination with two AZD1222 doses was followed by a rise in Spike-specific TCR breadth and depth. Researchers report vaccine-associated CD4 TCRs spanning spike, with dominance at 160-218 and 743-854. Repertoire sampling happened only post peak T cell response.

This sequence was found in an adult who received the AZD1222 COVID-19 vaccine. The chain is built from TRBV5-1 and TRBJ2-3, with 9 bases aligning to TRBD2. The material was peripheral blood, obtained 28 days after the second AZD1222 dose. CDR3 amino acids: CASSLGLAASGDTQYF. The CDR3 DNA sequence: TGCGCCAGCAGCTTGGGACTAGCGGCCTCGGGAGATACGCAGTATTTT.